This TCR beta chain was profiled in a study of T cell clusters in autoimmune cytopenias. TRB rearrangements were amplified by touch-down multiplex PCR with mixed TRB-A/B primers. Reprocessing the multiplex PCR reads, TCRdb reports a single entry for every CDR3 protein and omits DNA. Its table lists over 800 distinct CDR3 sequences. Roughly 38,000 genome equivalents of blood DNA were amplified for TRB. The CDR3 sequence is 15 residues long. Looked up from germline, CDR1 is MNHEY and CDR2 is SMNVEV (reference sequence). This clonotype is classed as medium-sized by frequency. As yet, its antigen is unknown. General study findings and limits: Primary autoimmune cytopenia patients appeared to lack physiological T cell clusters present in healthy donors. TRB repertoire shifts in secondary cytopenia and chronic lymphocytic leukemia mostly reflected lymphoma, not autoimmunity. Comparing secondary cytopenia with chronic lymphocytic leukemia showed no cluster-lack signature, apparently masked by lymphoma repertoire.

V usage is TRBV27 and J usage is TRBJ1-2; TCRdb returns TRBD1, unconfirmable since there is no DNA. Sample: peripheral blood. The clonotype was recovered from a human donor with an autoimmune cytopenia or autoimmune hepatitis (not recorded which). CDR3 protein: CASSRLRGQGNGYTF.